The table lists the clone carrying this T cell receptor (beta chain) with many counts. Its specificity is unknown. TCRdb independently ran MiXCR on the 5' RACE reads; one entry per CDR3 protein. In the table there are just under 150,000 distinct CDR3 sequences, about 6.1% of which are singletons. The data stem from a study of T-cell memory formation after mild COVID-19. Regarding the study as a whole: Contracting clones from day 15 to 85 showed balanced CD4/CD8; later expanders favored CD4+.

Per the germline V gene, CDR1 is SNHLY and CDR2 is FYNNEI. This CDR3 comprises 20 residues. With V trimmed by 4 bases and J by 0 bases, 17 bases remained unmatched. The sample taken for sequencing was PBMCs or a T cell subset sorted from them (not recorded which). The chain recombines TRBV2 with TRBJ2-3, with TRBD2 matching over 9 bases. The sequence was collected from an adult woman who had mild COVID-19 (a few samples of this study predate the infection). Cell type and time point are not known. CDR3 region: CASSAPPYGVTSGSTDTQYF. CDR3 sequence (DNA): TGTGCCAGCAGTGCCCCTCCCTACGGCGTTACTAGCGGGAGCACAGATACGCAGTATTTT.